This T cell receptor (beta chain) was documented in a study of cytomegalovirus exposure and HLA in healthy donors (dated by TCRdb to 2016 to 2017). In the study overall: An earlier analysis of several hundred of the donors reported about 250 Gb of sequence data and roughly 100 million unique TCR beta sequences from about 200 million T cells. Using immunosequencing, the study profiled T cell repertoires from 500 to 800 subjects and related those repertoires to cytomegalovirus serostatus. Among 350 to 400 genotyped donors of the cohort, an average of around 240,000 unique TCR beta nucleotide sequences were sequenced per donor, roughly 20% of them non-productive. About 300 gigabases of sequencing data and some 85 million unique TCR sequences were included in an early release covering about 700 HLA-typed donors. In addition to the first cohort of 500 to 850 subjects, a separate validation cohort of around 110 different subjects was used. The number of donors typed differed by locus, with about 620-630 for A, B, C, DRB1 and DQB1, 522 for DQA1, approximately 570 for DPA1, and approximately 470 for DPB1. Rather than drawing on any new phenotypic data, the later analysis identified candidate immune exposures from TCR beta sequences and the way those sequences occurred across donors. Class I and class II HLA loci were covered by the typing at four-digit resolution. Among the roughly 400 genotyped donors, under 90% belonged to the genetic ancestry cluster associated with self-reported Caucasian donors. In a later genetic analysis, genome-wide SNP genotypes for about 65% of the roughly 670 donors were used, and that subset was treated as a discovery cohort. Roughly five DR-DQ haplotypes were handled as single units for association and clustering, since linkage in the cohort was strong. Every discovery cohort repertoire had been produced on one sequencing platform. The study was designed to test whether signatures of past pathogen exposure could be identified by cataloging public T cell receptors. Donor age, sex, ethnicity and CMV serostatus were compiled alongside the repertoire data. In an earlier analysis of 587 of the donors, high-throughput TCR beta sequencing was used to judge whether each TCR beta V gene segment behaved as functional or pseudogenic. To predict cytomegalovirus infection status, the study brought together high-throughput TCR immunosequencing, statistical association of individual TCRs with disease status, and machine learning. A later analysis re-examined previously published TCR beta repertoires from over 500 donors and added high-resolution HLA genotyping to investigate patterns of TCR occurrence. The paper's findings and limits, for the study overall: A total of 150 to 200 TCR beta chains were listed by the study as associated with cytomegalovirus. Correlated functional status among segregating V segments might be attributable to linkage disequilibrium, but an unknown experimental factor could not be ruled out. Immune exposure information for the cohort was limited to CMV serostatus. Only TCR beta chains were sequenced in this cohort, and the absence of alpha or paired-chain data limited detectable features. In a later genetic analysis, fewer N-insertions in productive TCRs were reported among donors in an Asian-associated ancestry cluster than the approximately 670-donor mean. The sequencing pipeline was judged likely to have produced a cluster of highly shared sequence variants as a technical artifact. An association between a missense DCLRE1C variant and V-gene and J-gene trimming of TCR beta chains was found in a later genetic analysis and replicated in an independent cohort. Most TCR sequences were seen in very few donors, while some public TCRs were found in many individuals. A few of the identified cytomegalovirus-associated TCR beta chains were confirmed in vitro to be specific for cytomegalovirus antigens. In a later analysis, the rate of TCR association differed among HLA loci, with DRB1 alleles having the most associated TCRs and HLA-C alleles having the fewest. About 15 rarely observed V segments, including chromosome 9 orphons, were excluded from the earlier analysis of several hundred of the donors because counts were too low. Presence/absence analyses assumed roughly uniform sequencing depth across donors, an assumption that may not hold. Several of the top co-occurrence clusters appeared to be linked to parvovirus B19, influenza, CMV and Epstein-Barr virus, according to a later analysis. Some IMGT-functional V segments, including TRBV6-2 and TRBV6-3, could not be told apart with the 87-base-pair reads, so those segments were excluded. The classifier was reported to diagnose cytomegalovirus status with high specificity and sensitivity in both the original cohort and the validation cohort. When HLA alleles, especially DR and DQ, strongly co-occurred, attributing TCR associations to individual alleles was difficult. A further reported finding was that TCR beta sequences accurately predicted the HLA-A and HLA-B alleles for most subjects in the first cohort. A later analysis found that HLA-associated TCR beta chains were more clonally expanded and had lower generation probabilities than equally common non-associated chains. In a later analysis, around 17,000 TCR beta sequences were associated with specific HLA alleles at a false discovery rate of 0.05. Because some donors lacked HLA typing at each locus, the association tests relied only on the typed subset. Most CMV-associated TCR beta chains appeared to be HLA-restricted in a later analysis, and the HLA associations seemed to be driven largely by CMV exposure. According to the authors, the approach could potentially be generalized to other disease states and immunological phenotypes. Broadly in line with IMGT annotations, most TCR beta V segments showed up in productive rearrangements about 90% or about 30% of the time in an earlier analysis of approximately 640 of the donors.

Libraries were constructed by the immunoSEQ multiplex PCR assay. The multiplex PCR relied on a mix of 60 forward primers for TCR Vbeta segments and 13 reverse primers for TCR Jbeta segments. The CDR3 region of rearranged TCR beta genes was amplified from genomic DNA with a multiplex PCR assay. On the Illumina HiSeq System, the amplified TCR beta libraries were sequenced as 87-base-pair reads. On the authors' methods: In a later analysis, roughly 80 million unique TCR beta chains were counted across the 500 to 850 repertoires, and around 10 million of these chains were shared by at least two donors. Raw reads were error-corrected and collapsed into unique sequences by a nearest-neighbor algorithm in which closely related sequences were merged to remove PCR and sequencing errors. CDR3 sequences were aligned to IMGT reference sequences to assign V, D and J gene segments. For a sequence to be retained, a match of at least six nucleotides to both a V gene segment and a J gene segment was required. Rearrangements were called productive when the CDR3 lacked stop codons and stayed in frame with V and J; all others were non-productive. CDR3 was defined by IMGT convention, running from the second conserved V-encoded cysteine to the conserved J-encoded phenylalanine. The earlier analysis of 587 of the donors excluded sequences that lacked an unambiguous match to a single V gene segment. An earlier analysis of just under 600 of the donors called V segments functional above 56.7% productive rearrangements and segregating when the between-donor standard deviation exceeded 5%. To diagnose cytomegalovirus status from the catalog of TCR beta chain sequences, a statistical classification framework was built. V and J gene assignment, in a later analysis, came from comparing TCR nucleotide sequences with IMGT/GENE-DB human TR gene sequences. Using the TCRdist pipeline, a later analysis assigned CDR3 sequences along with most-parsimonious VDJ recombination scenarios. In a later analysis, every TCR beta chain was defined by the combination of its CDR3 amino acid sequence and its V-gene family, and reads without a unique V-gene family were dropped. As a way to deal with suspected cross-contamination and a sequencing artifact, a later analysis dropped under 600 nucleotide sequences that were highly shared and had low generation probability. A later analysis calculated a clonal expansion index for each public chain from normalized within-repertoire ranks of inferred template counts. In a later analysis, generation probabilities were computed with a VDJ recombination model fitted to out-of-frame rearrangements, and the resulting probabilities were checked against IGoR. Hypergeometric tests were used in a later analysis to score TCR-TCR, TCR-HLA and TCR-CMV co-occurrence, with a repertoire-size bias correction applied to the TCR pairs. A later analysis estimated false discovery rates by permuting HLA or CMV assignments 20 times. In a later analysis, co-occurring TCRs were grouped using DBSCAN, with TCRdist sequence similarity added in when clustering inside HLA-allele-positive subsets. Repertoires with fewer than 30,000 or more than 120,000 public chains were left out of co-occurrence clustering, as were several repertoires with anomalous nucleotide sharing. The source is immuneACCESS, and TCRdb retained only in-frame sequences with V and J called. Part of the clones is not carried over; for the studies checked, unresolved V genes explain less than half of this, and the remainder is unexplained. V and J calls and clone size follow that table, whereas D and trimming were derived from the DNA. The sample table contains 100,000 or so clones; only one count was recorded for about four fifths of them. The leading ten clones occupy about 6.8% of the sample.

In regard to this clone: This clone's antigen is unknown. Base qualities are not at hand, and no much larger clone is one base apart.

Clipping removes 5 bases from V and 7 bases from J, with 9 as the unmatched junction base count. Including cysteine and phenylalanine, the CDR3 has 15 amino acids. Just CDR3 DNA is preserved here, 45 bases in frame from base 1. CDR1 and CDR2 are drawn from the germline V gene: SNHLY, FYNNEI. In total, just over 650 healthy bone marrow donors made up the cohort. At the time of sampling, all cohort members were nominally healthy, though unrecorded immune exposures were likely present. The donor tested CMV seronegative and was one of the 352 seronegative cohort members. A peripheral blood sample was provided by each donor, and peripheral blood mononuclear cells were used for TCR beta sequencing. Genomic DNA was extracted from the blood cell samples with the Qiagen DNeasy Blood Extraction Kit.

The chain uses TRBV2 and TRBJ1-4, with TRBD1 matching 8 junction bases. Sequencing used PBMCs. The source is a man aged 25 to 45 in good health and CMV-seronegative. The base sequence is TGTGCCAGCAGTCGGACAGGGAGTTTAGTTGAAAAACTGTTTTTT. The encoded protein is CASSRTGSLVEKLFF. Extended through the reference TRBV2 and TRBJ1-4 proteins, this CDR3 yields the full variable domain: EPEVTQTPSHQVTQMGQEVILRCVPISNHLYFYWYRQILGQKVEFLVSFYNNEISEKSEIFDDQFSVERPDGSNFTLKIRSTKLEDSAMYFCASSRTGSLVEKLFFGSGTQLSVL.